This T cell receptor (beta chain) is from a study of OX40 agonist ivuxolimab in advanced cancers. Whole-study context: At around 81% male, the cohort had a mean age of about 55 years, ranging from 23 to 79.

Sequencing used immunoSEQ multiplex PCR; TCRdb keeps in-frame clones, though not all of them. This sample has 45,000 to 50,000 clones; roughly 90% occur once, and the top ten carry 19%. This CDR3 has 12 amino acids. CDR1 and CDR2 (germline): SGDLS, YYNGEE. Trimming took off 1 base at V and 5 bases at J, with 4 bases between the two ends. At baseline, cycle 4 day 1, and cycle 7 day 1, blood was sampled. In its sample, this clone was seen once. Its antigen is unidentified. Study-wide findings and caveats: In CD8+ T cells, expanded clones were on average more numerous than in CD4+. CD4+ and CD8+ blood T cells expanded clonally by week 6 at 0.1 to 3.0 mg/kg.

This rearrangement joins TRBV9 to TRBJ2-1, with D unclear. This material consisted of CD4+ or CD8+ T cells sorted from blood, taken in a trial of the OX40 agonist ivuxolimab. This receptor was identified in an adult with an advanced solid tumor such as melanoma, head and neck, liver or kidney cancer. CDR3 sequence (DNA): TGTGCCAGCAGCGTAATAAACAATGAGCAGTTCTTC. It encodes CASSVINNEQFF. The whole variable domain, filled in from reference TRBV9 and TRBJ2-1, reads DSGVTQTPKHLITATGQRVTLRCSPRSGDLSVYWYQQSLDQGLQFLIQYYNGEERAKGNILERFSAQQFPDLHSELNLSSLELGDSALYFCASSVINNEQFFGPGTRLTVL.